This is a list of T cell receptor beta chains from one sample in a study of T cell responses to AZD1222 COVID-19 vaccine. Sequencing used immunoSEQ multiplex PCR; TCRdb keeps in-frame clones, though not all of them. The table has 150,000 or so clones, less than 95% seen once. The starting material was peripheral blood, obtained on day 0 of AZD1222 vaccination. The receptors derive from an adult in good health. The CDR3 runs from the conserved cysteine through the conserved F or W. D genes are given only for firm matches.

CDR3 length: 16
D gene: TRBD1
V gene: TRBV28
CDR3 protein: CASSQPGQGPYSPLHF

CDR3 length: 13
D gene: -
V gene: TRBV7-9
CDR3 protein: CASSLSGGETQYF

CDR3 length: 11
D gene: -
V gene: TRBV6-2/TRBV6-3
CDR3 protein: CASSYGGTQYF

CDR3 length: 13
D gene: TRBD2
V gene: TRBV5-4
CDR3 protein: CASSPMTSGSPRF

CDR3 length: 13
D gene: -
V gene: TRBV30
CDR3 protein: CAWNRQANEKLFF

CDR3 length: 16
D gene: TRBD1
V gene: TRBV5-1
CDR3 protein: CASSWGDRDGNQPQHF

CDR3 length: 14
D gene: -
V gene: TRBV27
CDR3 protein: CASSWMGAMGEQYF

CDR3 length: 13
D gene: TRBD1
V gene: TRBV6-6
CDR3 protein: CASSIQGATEAFF

CDR3 length: 15
D gene: TRBD1
V gene: TRBV7-9
CDR3 protein: CASSLGPGGSYGYTF

CDR3 length: 15
D gene: TRBD1
V gene: TRBV6-4
CDR3 protein: CASSASGQGNSPLHF

CDR3 length: 14
D gene: -
V gene: TRBV7-2
CDR3 protein: CASSLTGPTGELFF

CDR3 length: 15
D gene: TRBD2
V gene: TRBV25-1
CDR3 protein: CASSEVAGAANEQFF

CDR3 length: 14
D gene: TRBD1
V gene: TRBV30
CDR3 protein: CAWSFTGANYGYTF

CDR3 length: 16
D gene: TRBD2
V gene: TRBV7-9
CDR3 protein: CASSPLSGGHGNEQFF

CDR3 length: 12
D gene: TRBD1
V gene: TRBV11-2
CDR3 protein: CASTPDRITQYF

CDR3 length: 13
D gene: -
V gene: TRBV6-5
CDR3 protein: CASIQEFNQPQHF

CDR3 length: 13
D gene: -
V gene: TRBV19
CDR3 protein: CASSPWANEKLFF

CDR3 length: 15
D gene: -
V gene: TRBV28
CDR3 protein: CASSRGSGGNTEAFF

CDR3 length: 18
D gene: TRBD1
V gene: TRBV7-9
CDR3 protein: CASSLGTGPFPGAETQYF

CDR3 length: 14
D gene: -
V gene: TRBV5-4
CDR3 protein: CASSLQGIGNEQFF

CDR3 length: 13
D gene: TRBD1
V gene: TRBV19
CDR3 protein: CAAARDSPSPLHF

CDR3 length: 16
D gene: TRBD1
V gene: TRBV3-1/TRBV3-2
CDR3 protein: CASSQVQRTGIGELFF

CDR3 length: 15
D gene: -
V gene: TRBV5-5
CDR3 protein: CASSPTGTSTYEQYF

CDR3 length: 16
D gene: TRBD1
V gene: TRBV5-6
CDR3 protein: CASSEDTGGRDYGYTF

CDR3 length: 14
D gene: -
V gene: TRBV6-2/TRBV6-3
CDR3 protein: CASSYSWRWETQYF

CDR3 length: 18
D gene: TRBD1
V gene: TRBV28
CDR3 protein: CASSPLSGTGGRGTEAFF

CDR3 length: 15
D gene: -
V gene: TRBV27
CDR3 protein: CASRVYPGVQETQYF